The entry that follows covers one TCR beta chain sequence. The source of the sample is a study of blood T cell repertoires in COVID-19. About the research overall: The origin of the acute and convalescent COVID-19 samples was the United States, Italy and Spain. Sample material is recorded as cDNA or gDNA derived from T cells, B-cell-depleted T cells, or PBMCs.

Authors' methods: How many nucleated cells were present was estimated from reference gene primer amplification. Only in-frame clones appear in the TCRdb table, and some are missing; sequencing was by immunoSEQ multiplex PCR. Clone size and the V and J calls come from that table; the DNA yielded D and trimming. The sample has 260,000 or so clones; about four fifths are singletons. In Seattle, patients joined the study during active infection and were tracked longitudinally. V was clipped by 4 bases and J by 2 bases, with 10 bases between them. This CDR3 region has 14 residues. Per the germline V gene, CDR1 is LNHDA and CDR2 is SQIVND (reference sequence).

The gene calls are TRBV19 and TRBJ2-3, with TRBD1 as a possible D gene (5 bases). This TCR derives from a woman of 80 years or more with COVID-19, enrolled during active disease. The specimen sequenced was peripheral blood. Here the CDR3 reads CASSTGRDTDTQYF. The CDR3 region has the DNA TGTGCCAGTAGTACGGGCAGGGACACAGATACGCAGTATTTT.